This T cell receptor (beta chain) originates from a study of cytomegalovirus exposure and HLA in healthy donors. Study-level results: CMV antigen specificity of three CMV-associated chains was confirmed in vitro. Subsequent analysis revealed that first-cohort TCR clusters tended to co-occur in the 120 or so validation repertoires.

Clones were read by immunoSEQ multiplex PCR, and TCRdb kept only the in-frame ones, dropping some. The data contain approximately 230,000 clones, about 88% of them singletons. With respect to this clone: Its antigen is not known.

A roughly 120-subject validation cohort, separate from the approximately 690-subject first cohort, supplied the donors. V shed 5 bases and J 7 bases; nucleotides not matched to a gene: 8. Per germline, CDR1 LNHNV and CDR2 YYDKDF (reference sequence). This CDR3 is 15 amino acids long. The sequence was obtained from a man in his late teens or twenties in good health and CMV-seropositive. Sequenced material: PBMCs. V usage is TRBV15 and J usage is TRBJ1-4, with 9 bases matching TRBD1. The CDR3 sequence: CATSRTGGPSEKLFF. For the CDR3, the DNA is TGTGCCACCAGCCGAACAGGGGGCCCAAGTGAAAAACTGTTTTTT.